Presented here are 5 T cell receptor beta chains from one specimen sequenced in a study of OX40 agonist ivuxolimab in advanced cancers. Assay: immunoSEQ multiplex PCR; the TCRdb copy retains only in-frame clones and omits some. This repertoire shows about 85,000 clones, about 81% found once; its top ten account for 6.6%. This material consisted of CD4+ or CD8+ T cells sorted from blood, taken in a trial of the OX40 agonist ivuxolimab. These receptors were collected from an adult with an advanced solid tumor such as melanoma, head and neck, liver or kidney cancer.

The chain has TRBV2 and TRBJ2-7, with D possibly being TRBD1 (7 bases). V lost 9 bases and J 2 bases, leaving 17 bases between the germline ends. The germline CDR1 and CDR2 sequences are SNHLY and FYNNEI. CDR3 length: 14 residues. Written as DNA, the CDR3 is TGTGCCAGATCAGGGCAGGGGGGCCCCTACGAGCAGTACTTC. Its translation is CARSGQGGPYEQYF.

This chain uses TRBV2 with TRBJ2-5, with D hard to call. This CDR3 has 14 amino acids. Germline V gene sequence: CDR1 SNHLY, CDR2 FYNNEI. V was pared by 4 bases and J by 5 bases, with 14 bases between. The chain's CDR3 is CASSGVMWWETQYF. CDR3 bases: TGTGCCAGCAGTGGGGTCATGTGGTGGGAGACCCAGTACTTC.

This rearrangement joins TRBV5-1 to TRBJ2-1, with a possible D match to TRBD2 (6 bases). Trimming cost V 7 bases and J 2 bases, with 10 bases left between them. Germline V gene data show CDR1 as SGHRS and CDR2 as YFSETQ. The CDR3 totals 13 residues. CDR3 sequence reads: CASAGGTYNEQFF. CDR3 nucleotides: TGCGCCAGCGCCGGGGGTACCTACAATGAGCAGTTCTTC.

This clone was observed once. CDR3 nucleotides: TGTGCCAGCAGCCAATGGGGGACCGGGGAGCTGTTTTTT. Amino acid sequence: CASSQWGTGELFF. The rearrangement links TRBV16 to TRBJ2-2; D is possibly TRBD1 or TRBD2 (5 bases each). Per germline, CDR1 KGHSY and CDR2 FQNENV. V lost 1 base and J 5 bases, leaving 5 bases between the germline ends. The CDR3 is 13 amino acids. The full variable domain, its missing parts supplied by reference TRBV16 and TRBJ2-2, is GEEVAQTPKHLVRGEGQKAKLYCAPIKGHSYVFWYQQVLKNEFKFLISFQNENVFDETGMPKERFSAKCLPNSPCSLEIQATKLEDSAVYFCASSQWGTGELFFGEGSRLTVL.

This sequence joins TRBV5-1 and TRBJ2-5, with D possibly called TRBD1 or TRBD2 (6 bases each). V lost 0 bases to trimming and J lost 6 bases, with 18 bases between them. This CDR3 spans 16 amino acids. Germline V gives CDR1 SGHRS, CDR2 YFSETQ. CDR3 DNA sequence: TGCGCCAGCAGCTTGGCCGGTGGGGGGCCGGTAAAGACCCAGTACTTC. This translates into CASSLAGGGPVKTQYF.